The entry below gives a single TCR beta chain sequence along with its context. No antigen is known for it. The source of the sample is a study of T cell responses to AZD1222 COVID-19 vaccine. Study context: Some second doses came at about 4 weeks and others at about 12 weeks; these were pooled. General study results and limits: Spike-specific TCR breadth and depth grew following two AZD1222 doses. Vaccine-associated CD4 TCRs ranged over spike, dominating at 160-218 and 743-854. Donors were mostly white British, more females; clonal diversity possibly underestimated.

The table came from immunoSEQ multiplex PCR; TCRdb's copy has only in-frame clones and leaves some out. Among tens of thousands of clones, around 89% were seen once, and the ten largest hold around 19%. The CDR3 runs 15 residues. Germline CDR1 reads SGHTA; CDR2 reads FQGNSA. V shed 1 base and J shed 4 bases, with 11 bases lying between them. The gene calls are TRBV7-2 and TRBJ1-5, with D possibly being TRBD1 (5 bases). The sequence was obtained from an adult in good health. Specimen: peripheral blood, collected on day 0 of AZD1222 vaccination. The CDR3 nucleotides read TGTGCCAGCAGCTTAGAGACGTGGGGGAATCAGCCCCAGCATTTT. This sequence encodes CASSLETWGNQPQHF.